These 6 T cell receptor beta chains originate from one sample sequenced in a study of blood T cell repertoires in COVID-19. Here immunoSEQ multiplex PCR was the method, and the copy in TCRdb shows in-frame clones only, minus some. The sample records a few hundred thousand clones, around 91% being singletons. The sequenced sample consisted of PBMCs or T cells enriched from blood (not recorded which). The receptors were sampled from a young woman with acute COVID-19.

The rearrangement links TRBV6-5 to TRBJ2-7; D possibly corresponds to TRBD1 (6 bases). The CDR3 spans 13 residues. Looked up from germline, CDR1 is MNHEY and CDR2 is SVGAGI. Trimming removed 6 bases from V and 1 base from J, with 10 bases in between. The chain's CDR3 is CASSLGGSYEQYF. The CDR3 DNA reads TGTGCCAGCAGCCTAGGGGGATCCTACGAGCAGTACTTC.

The DNA for the CDR3 is TGTGCCAGCAGTTTATCGGGGGGGCGACTCAACTATGCGAACACTGAAGCTTTCTTT. This codes for CASSLSGGRLNYANTEAFF. This chain joins TRBV27 and TRBJ1-1, with D tentatively TRBD1 (6 bases). This CDR3 is 19 amino acids long. Germline assignment: CDR1 MNHEY and CDR2 SMNVEV (reference sequence). V lost 0 bases, J lost 1 base, and 21 bases lay in between.

V usage is TRBV7-9 and J usage is TRBJ1-1; D is perhaps TRBD1 (6 bases). In germline, CDR1 is SEHNR, CDR2 FQNEAQ (reference sequence). The CDR3 runs to 14 residues. Trimming shortened V by 5 bases and J by 0 bases, and 10 bases separated the two germline ends. The CDR3 coding sequence is TGTGCCAGCAGCCGTCGACAGGTGAACACTGAAGCTTTCTTT. This encodes CASSRRQVNTEAFF.

This rearrangement joins TRBV11-1 to TRBJ2-5, with 8 bases lining up with TRBD2. J lost 1 base, V lost 8 bases, and 9 bases had no gene match. This CDR3 has 15 residues. Germline CDR1 reads SGHAT; CDR2 reads FQDESV (reference sequence). The CDR3 loop reads CASGELAAFQETQYF. The CDR3 DNA is TGTGCCAGCGGGGAACTAGCGGCCTTCCAAGAGACCCAGTACTTC.

The chain has TRBV2 and TRBJ2-3; 9 bases map to TRBD1. The CDR3 spans 15 residues. V shed 5 bases and J 4 bases; nucleotides not matched to a gene: 7. Germline V gene lookup returns CDR1 SNHLY and CDR2 FYNNEI. CDR3: CASSYGQGSADTQYF. DNA of the CDR3: TGTGCCAGCAGTTACGGACAGGGGAGTGCAGATACGCAGTATTTT.

V and J are TRBV6-1 and TRBJ2-7, with 9 nucleotides matching TRBD1. The germline V gene has CDR1 MNHNS and CDR2 SASEGT. The CDR3 consists of 16 residues. V shed 4 bases and J 3 bases; nucleotides not matched to a gene: 10. CDR3 coding DNA: TGTGCCAGCAGTGTACAGGGGGCGCTTCCTAACTACGAGCAGTACTTC. The encoded protein is CASSVQGALPNYEQYF.